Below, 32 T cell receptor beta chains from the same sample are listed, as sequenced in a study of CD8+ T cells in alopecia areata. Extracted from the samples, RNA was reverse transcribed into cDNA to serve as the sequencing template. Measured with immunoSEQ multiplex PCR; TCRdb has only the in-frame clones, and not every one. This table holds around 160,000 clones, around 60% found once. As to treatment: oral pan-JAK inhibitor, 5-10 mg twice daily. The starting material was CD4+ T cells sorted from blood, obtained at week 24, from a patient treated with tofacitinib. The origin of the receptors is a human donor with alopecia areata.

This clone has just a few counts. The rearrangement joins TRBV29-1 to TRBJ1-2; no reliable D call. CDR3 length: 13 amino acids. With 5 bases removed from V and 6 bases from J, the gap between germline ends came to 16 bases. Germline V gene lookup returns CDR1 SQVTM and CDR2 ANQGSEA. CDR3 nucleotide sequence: TGCAGCGTTCGTGTGGGCTTAGGAGATGGCTACACCTTC. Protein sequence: CSVRVGLGDGYTF.

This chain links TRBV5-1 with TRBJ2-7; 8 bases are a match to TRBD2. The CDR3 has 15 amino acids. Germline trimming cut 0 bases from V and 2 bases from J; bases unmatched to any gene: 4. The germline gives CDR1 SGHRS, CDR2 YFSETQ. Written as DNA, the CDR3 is TGCGCCAGCAGCTTGGTATCCGGGGGGGCCTACGAGCAGTACTTC. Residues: CASSLVSGGAYEQYF. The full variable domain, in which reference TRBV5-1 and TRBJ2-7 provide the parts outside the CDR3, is KAGVTQTPRYLIKTRGQQVTLSCSPISGHRSVSWYQQTPGQGLQFLFEYFSETQRNKGNFPGRFSGRQFSNSRSEMNVSTLELGDSALYLCASSLVSGGAYEQYFGPGTRLTVT.

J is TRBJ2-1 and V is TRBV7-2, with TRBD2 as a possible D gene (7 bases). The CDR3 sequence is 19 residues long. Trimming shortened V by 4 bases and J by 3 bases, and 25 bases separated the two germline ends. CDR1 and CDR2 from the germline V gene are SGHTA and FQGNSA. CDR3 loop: CASSSSRTRHKGGYNEQFF. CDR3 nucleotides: TGTGCCAGCAGCTCTTCTAGGACTAGACATAAGGGGGGCTACAATGAGCAGTTCTTC.

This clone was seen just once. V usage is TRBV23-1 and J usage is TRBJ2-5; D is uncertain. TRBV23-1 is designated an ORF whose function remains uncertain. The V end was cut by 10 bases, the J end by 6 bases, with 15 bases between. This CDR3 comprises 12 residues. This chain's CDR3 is CATPRRPKTQYF. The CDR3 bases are TGCGCCACTCCCCGGAGACCGAAGACCCAGTACTTC.

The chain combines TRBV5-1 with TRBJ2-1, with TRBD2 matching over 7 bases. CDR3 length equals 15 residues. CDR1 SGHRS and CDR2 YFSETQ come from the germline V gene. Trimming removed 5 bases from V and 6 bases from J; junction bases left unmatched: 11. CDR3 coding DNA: TGCGCCAGCAGAACGGGACCCCGGGAGGTCAATGAGCAGTTCTTC. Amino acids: CASRTGPREVNEQFF. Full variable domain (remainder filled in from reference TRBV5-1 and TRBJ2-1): KAGVTQTPRYLIKTRGQQVTLSCSPISGHRSVSWYQQTPGQGLQFLFEYFSETQRNKGNFPGRFSGRQFSNSRSEMNVSTLELGDSALYLCASRTGPREVNEQFFGPGTRLTVL.

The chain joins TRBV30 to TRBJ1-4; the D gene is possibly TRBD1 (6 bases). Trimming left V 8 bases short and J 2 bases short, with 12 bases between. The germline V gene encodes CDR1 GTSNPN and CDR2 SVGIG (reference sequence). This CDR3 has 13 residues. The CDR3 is CARQGSTNEKLFF. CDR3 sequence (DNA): TGTGCCAGGCAGGGGTCGACTAATGAAAAACTGTTTTTT. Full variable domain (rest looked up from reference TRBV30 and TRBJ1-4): SQTIHQWPATLVQPVGSPLSLECTVEGTSNPNLYWYRQAAGRGLQLLFYSVGIGQISSEVPQNLSASRPQDRQFILSSKKLLLSDSGFYLCARQGSTNEKLFFGSGTQLSVL.

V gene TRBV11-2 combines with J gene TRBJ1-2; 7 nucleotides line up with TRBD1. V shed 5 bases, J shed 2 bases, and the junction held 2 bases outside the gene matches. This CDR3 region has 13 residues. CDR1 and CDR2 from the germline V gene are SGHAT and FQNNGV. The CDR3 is CASSRDRNYGYTF. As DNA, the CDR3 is TGTGCCAGCAGCCGGGACAGAAACTATGGCTACACCTTC. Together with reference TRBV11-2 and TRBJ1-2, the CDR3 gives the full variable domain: EAGVAQSPRYKIIEKRQSVAFWCNPISGHATLYWYQQILGQGPKLLIQFQNNGVVDDSQLPKDRFSAERLKGVDSTLKIQPAKLEDSAVYLCASSRDRNYGYTFGSGTRLTVV.

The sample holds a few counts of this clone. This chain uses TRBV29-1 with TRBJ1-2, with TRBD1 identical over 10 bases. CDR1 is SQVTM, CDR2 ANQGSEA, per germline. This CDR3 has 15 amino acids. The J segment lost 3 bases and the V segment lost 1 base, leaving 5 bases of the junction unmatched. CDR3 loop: CSVEGTGGIDYGYTF. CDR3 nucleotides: TGCAGCGTTGAAGGGACAGGGGGTATTGACTATGGCTACACCTTC.

The CDR3 DNA is TGCAGCGTTGGAACCCAGGGAAGTTTAGAAAAACTGTTTTTT. Translating it yields CSVGTQGSLEKLFF. The V and J genes are TRBV29-1 and TRBJ1-4; a possible D gene is TRBD1 (5 bases). Trimming took off 4 bases at V and 8 bases at J, with 17 bases between the two ends. This CDR3 contains 14 residues. Germline CDR1 and CDR2: SQVTM and ANQGSEA.

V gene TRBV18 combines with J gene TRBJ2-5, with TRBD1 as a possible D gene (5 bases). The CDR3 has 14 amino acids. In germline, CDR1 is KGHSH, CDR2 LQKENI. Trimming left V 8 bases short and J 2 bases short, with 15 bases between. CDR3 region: CASDRSAAQETQYF. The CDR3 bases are TGTGCCAGCGACAGATCGGCAGCTCAAGAGACCCAGTACTTC.

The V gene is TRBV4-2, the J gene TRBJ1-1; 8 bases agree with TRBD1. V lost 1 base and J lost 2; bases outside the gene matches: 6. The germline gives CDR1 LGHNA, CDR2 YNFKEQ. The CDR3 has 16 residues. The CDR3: CASSQVNAGGNTEAFF. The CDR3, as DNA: TGTGCCAGCAGCCAAGTTAATGCAGGGGGCAACACTGAAGCTTTCTTT.

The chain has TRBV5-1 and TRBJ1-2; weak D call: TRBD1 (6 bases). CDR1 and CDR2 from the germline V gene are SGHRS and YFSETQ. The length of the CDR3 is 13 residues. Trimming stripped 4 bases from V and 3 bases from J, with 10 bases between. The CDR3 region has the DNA TGCGCCAGCAGCCCGGGACAAGACTATGGCTACACCTTC. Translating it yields CASSPGQDYGYTF.

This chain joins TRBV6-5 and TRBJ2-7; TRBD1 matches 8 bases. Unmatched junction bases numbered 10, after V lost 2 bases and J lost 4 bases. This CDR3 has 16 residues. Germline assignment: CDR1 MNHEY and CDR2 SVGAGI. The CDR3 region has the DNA TGTGCCAGCAGTTACGTATTTATGGGACAGGCATACGAGCAGTACTTC. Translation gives CASSYVFMGQAYEQYF.

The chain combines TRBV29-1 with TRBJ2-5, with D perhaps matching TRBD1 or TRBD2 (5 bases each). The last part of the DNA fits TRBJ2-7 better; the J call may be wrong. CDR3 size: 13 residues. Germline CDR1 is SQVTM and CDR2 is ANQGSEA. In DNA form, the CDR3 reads TGCAGCGTTGTCAGGGAGTATTCCTACGAGCAGTACTTC. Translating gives CSVVREYSYEQYF.

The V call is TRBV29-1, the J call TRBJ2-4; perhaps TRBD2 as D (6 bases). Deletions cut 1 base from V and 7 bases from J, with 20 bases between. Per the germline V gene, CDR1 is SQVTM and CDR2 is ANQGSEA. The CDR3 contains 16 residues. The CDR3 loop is CSVEGAPGGSGNIQYF. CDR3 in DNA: TGCAGCGTTGAAGGAGCCCCGGGTGGGAGCGGGAACATTCAGTACTTC. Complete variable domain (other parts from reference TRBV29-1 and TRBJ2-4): SAVISQKPSRDICQRGTSLTIQCQVDSQVTMMFWYRQQPGQSLTLIATANQGSEATYESGFVIDKFPISRPNLTFSTLTVSNMSPEDSSIYLCSVEGAPGGSGNIQYFGAGTRLSVL.

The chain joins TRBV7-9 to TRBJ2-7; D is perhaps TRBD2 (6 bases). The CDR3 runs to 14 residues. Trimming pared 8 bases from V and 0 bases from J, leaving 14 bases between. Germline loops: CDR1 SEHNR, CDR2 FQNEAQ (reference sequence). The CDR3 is CASGRGVTSYEQYF. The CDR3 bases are TGTGCCAGCGGTCGCGGGGTTACCTCCTACGAGCAGTACTTC.

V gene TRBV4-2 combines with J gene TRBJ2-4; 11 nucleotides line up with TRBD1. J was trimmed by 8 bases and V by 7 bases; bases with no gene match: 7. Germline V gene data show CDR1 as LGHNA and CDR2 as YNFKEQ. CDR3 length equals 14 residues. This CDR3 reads CASTQGQGGDIQYF. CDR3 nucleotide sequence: TGTGCCAGCACCCAGGGACAGGGGGGGGACATTCAGTACTTC.

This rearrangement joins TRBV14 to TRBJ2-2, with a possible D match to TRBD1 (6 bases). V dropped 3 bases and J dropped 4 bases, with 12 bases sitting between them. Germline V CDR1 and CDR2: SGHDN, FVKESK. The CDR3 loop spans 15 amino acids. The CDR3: CASSQLGAVTGELFF. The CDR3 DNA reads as TGTGCCAGCAGCCAGCTGGGGGCGGTCACCGGGGAGCTGTTTTTT.

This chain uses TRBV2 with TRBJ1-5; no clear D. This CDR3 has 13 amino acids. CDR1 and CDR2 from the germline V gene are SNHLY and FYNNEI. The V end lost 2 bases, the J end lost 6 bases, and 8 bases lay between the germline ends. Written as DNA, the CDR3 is TGTGCCAGCAGTGAAAGGGCTGGTCAGCCCCAGCATTTT. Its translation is CASSERAGQPQHF. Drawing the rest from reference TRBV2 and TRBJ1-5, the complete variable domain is EPEVTQTPSHQVTQMGQEVILRCVPISNHLYFYWYRQILGQKVEFLVSFYNNEISEKSEIFDDQFSVERPDGSNFTLKIRSTKLEDSAMYFCASSERAGQPQHFGDGTRLSIL.

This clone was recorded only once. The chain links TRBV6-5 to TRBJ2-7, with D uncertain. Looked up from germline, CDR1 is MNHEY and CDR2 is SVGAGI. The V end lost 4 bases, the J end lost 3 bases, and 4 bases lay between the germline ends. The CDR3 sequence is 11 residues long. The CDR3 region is CASSSRYEQYF. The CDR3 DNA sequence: TGTGCCAGCAGTTCCCGCTACGAGCAGTACTTC.

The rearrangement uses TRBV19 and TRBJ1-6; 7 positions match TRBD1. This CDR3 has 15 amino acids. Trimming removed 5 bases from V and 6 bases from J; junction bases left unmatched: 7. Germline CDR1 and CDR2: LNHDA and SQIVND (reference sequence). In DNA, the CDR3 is TGTGCCAGTAGTGCCCGGACAGGTAGTAATTCACCCCTCCACTTT. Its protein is CASSARTGSNSPLHF. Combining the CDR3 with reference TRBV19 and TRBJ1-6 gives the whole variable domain DGGITQSPKYLFRKEGQNVTLSCEQNLNHDAMYWYRQDPGQGLRLIYYSQIVNDFQKGDIAEGYSVSREKKESFPLTVTSAQKNPTAFYLCASSARTGSNSPLHFGNGTRLTVT.

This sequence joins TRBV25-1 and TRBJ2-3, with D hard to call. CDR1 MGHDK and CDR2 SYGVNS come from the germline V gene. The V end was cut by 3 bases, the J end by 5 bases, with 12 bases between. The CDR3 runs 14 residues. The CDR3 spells CASSDRTPRDTQYF. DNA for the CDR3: TGTGCCAGCAGTGATCGGACCCCCAGAGATACGCAGTATTTT.

CDR3 residues: CASSYSRDYYAQHF. CDR3 DNA: TGTGCCAGCAGTTACTCGAGGGACTACTACGCCCAGCATTTT. The V and J genes are TRBV6-5 and TRBJ1-5; D is perhaps TRBD1 (5 bases). V gave up 0 bases and J gave up 11 bases, with 14 bases separating them. Germline V gene data show CDR1 as MNHEY and CDR2 as SVGAGI. CDR3 length: 14 amino acids.

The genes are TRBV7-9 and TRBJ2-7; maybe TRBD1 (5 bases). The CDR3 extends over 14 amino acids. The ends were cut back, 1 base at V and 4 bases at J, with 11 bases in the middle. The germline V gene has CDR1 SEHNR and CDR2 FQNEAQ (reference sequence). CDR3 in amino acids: CASSLVGAWYEQYF. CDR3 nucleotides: TGTGCCAGCAGCTTAGTTGGGGCATGGTACGAGCAGTACTTC.

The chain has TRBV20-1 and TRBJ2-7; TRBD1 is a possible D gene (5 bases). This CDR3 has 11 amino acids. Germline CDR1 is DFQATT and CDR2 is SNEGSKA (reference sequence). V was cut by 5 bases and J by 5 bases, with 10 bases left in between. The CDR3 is CSALREHEQYF. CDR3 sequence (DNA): TGCAGTGCTCTCAGGGAACACGAGCAGTACTTC.

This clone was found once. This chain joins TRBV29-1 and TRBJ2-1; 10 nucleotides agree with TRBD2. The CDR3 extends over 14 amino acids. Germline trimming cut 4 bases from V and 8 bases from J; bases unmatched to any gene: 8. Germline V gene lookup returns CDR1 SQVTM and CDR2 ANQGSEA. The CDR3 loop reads CSVGLSGGADEQFF. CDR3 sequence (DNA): TGCAGCGTTGGACTAAGCGGGGGGGCCGATGAGCAGTTCTTC.

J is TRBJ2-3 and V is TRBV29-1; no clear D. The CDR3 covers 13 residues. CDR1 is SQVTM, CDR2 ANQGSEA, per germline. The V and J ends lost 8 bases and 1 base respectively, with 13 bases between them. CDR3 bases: TGCAGCTCTCGGGCCAGAGGCACAGATACGCAGTATTTT. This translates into CSSRARGTDTQYF.

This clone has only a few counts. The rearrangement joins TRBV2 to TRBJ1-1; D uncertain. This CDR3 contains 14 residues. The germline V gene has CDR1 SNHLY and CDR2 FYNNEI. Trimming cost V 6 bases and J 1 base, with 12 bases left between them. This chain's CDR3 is CASSPSMANTEAFF. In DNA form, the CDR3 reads TGTGCCAGCAGCCCCTCCATGGCGAACACTGAAGCTTTCTTT.

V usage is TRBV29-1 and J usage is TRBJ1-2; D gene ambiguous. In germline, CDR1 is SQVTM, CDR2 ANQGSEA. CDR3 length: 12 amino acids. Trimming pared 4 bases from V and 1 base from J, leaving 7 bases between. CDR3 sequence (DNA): TGCAGCGTTGTATGGGATAACTATGGCTACACCTTC. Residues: CSVVWDNYGYTF.

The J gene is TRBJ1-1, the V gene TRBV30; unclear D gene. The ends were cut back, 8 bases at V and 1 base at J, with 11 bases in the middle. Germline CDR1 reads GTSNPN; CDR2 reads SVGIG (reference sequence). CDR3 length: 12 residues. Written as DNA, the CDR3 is TGTGCCGGTGATAGAGGGAACACTGAAGCTTTCTTT. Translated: CAGDRGNTEAFF.

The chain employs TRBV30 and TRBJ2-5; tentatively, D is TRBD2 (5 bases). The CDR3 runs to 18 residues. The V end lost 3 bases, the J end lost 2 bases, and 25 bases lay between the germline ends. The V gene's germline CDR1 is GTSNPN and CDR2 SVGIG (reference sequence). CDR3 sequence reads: CAWSLFGESGRIQETQYF. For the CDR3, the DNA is TGTGCCTGGAGCCTTTTTGGGGAGAGCGGTCGGATTCAAGAGACCCAGTACTTC.

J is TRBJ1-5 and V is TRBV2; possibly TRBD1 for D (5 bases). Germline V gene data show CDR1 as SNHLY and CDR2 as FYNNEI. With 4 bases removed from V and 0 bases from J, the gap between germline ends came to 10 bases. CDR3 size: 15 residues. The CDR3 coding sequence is TGTGCCAGCAGTGTATCAGGGTATAGCAATCAGCCCCAGCATTTT. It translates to CASSVSGYSNQPQHF. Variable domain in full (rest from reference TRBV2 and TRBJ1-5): EPEVTQTPSHQVTQMGQEVILRCVPISNHLYFYWYRQILGQKVEFLVSFYNNEISEKSEIFDDQFSVERPDGSNFTLKIRSTKLEDSAMYFCASSVSGYSNQPQHFGDGTRLSIL.